This T cell receptor (beta chain) was sequenced during a study of T-cell memory formation after mild COVID-19. Study details: TCR clusters mostly belonged to single donors. General study points: Clones shrinking between day 15 and 85 showed a balanced CD4/CD8 split, and those that grew later tilted toward CD4+. Memory from before infection featured some responding clones, which suggests cross-reactive memory joined.

With regard to this clonotype: Its cognate antigen is unknown.

The 5'RACE method, run with constant-segment primers, produced TCR alpha and TCR beta cDNA libraries (carrying sample barcodes and UMIs). TCRdb redid the calling of the 5' RACE reads with MiXCR, one entry per CDR3 protein. This sample has fewer than 150,000 distinct CDR3 sequences, with 22% found just once. The sample consisted of PBMCs or a T cell subset sorted from them (not recorded which). This sequence was found in a man between 18 and 29 years old who had mild COVID-19 (a few samples of this study predate the infection). Cell type and time point are not known.

CDR3 nucleotide sequence: TGTGCCAGCAGCCCTTGGGACAGGGCCACAGATACGCAGTATTTT. This encodes CASSPWDRATDTQYF. This chain connects TRBV12-3 or TRBV12-4 to TRBJ2-3; 9 positions agree with TRBD1. The CDR3 has 15 residues. V dropped 6 bases and J dropped 2; count of bases not matched to a gene: 6.